This TCR beta chain was sequenced for a study of blood T cell repertoires in COVID-19. Study-wide context: The United States, Italy and Spain supplied acute and convalescent COVID-19 samples. T cells, B-cell-depleted T cells, or PBMCs provided the cDNA or gDNA that served as material.

Germline V gene lookup returns CDR1 SEHNR and CDR2 FQNEAQ (reference sequence). The CDR3 consists of 14 residues. V dropped 5 bases and J dropped 3 bases, with 13 bases sitting between them. Enrolled during active infection, Seattle patients were then followed longitudinally. This clone came up once. In the authors' methods: Reference gene primer amplification gave estimated nucleated cell counts. Libraries were prepared by immunoSEQ multiplex PCR; TCRdb keeps only in-frame clonotypes and omits some of them. From that table come the V and J calls and clone size; the DNA was used to work out D and trimming. This sample has approximately 180,000 clones, with roughly 84% found just once.

This chain uses TRBV7-9 with TRBJ1-1; D remains unclear. The TCR sequence derives from a woman in her 40s with COVID-19, enrolled during active disease. Material for sequencing was peripheral blood. The CDR3 loop reads CASSTQQSHTEAFF. The CDR3 DNA reads as TGTGCCAGCAGCACACAACAGTCTCACACTGAAGCTTTCTTT.